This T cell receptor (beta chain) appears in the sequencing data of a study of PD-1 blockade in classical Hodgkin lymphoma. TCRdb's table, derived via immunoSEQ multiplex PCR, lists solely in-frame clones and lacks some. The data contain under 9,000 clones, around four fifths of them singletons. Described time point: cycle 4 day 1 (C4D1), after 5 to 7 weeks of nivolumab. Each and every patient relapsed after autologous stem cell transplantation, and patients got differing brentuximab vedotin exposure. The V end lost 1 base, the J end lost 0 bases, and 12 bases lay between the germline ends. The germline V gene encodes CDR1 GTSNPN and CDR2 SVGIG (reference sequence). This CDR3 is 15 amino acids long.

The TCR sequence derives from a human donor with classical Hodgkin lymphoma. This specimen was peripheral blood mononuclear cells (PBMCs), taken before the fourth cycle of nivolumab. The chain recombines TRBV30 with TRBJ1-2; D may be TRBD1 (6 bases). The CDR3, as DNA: TGTGCCTGGAGTGCAGGGGTCCCTCCTAACTATGGCTACACCTTC. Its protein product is CAWSAGVPPNYGYTF.